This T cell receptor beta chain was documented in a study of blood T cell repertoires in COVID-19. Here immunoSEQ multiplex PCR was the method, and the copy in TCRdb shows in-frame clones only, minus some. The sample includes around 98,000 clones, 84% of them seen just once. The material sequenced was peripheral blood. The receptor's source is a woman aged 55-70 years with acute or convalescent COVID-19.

For the CDR3, the DNA is TGTGCCAGTAGTGACCGGAGCTCCTACAATGAGCAGTTCTTC. It translates to CASSDRSSYNEQFF. The chain recombines TRBV19 with TRBJ2-1, with D unresolved. Per germline, CDR1 LNHDA and CDR2 SQIVND (reference sequence). Trimming pared 5 bases from V and 0 bases from J, leaving 8 bases between. The CDR3 extends over 14 amino acids.